This TCR beta chain was found in a study of cytomegalovirus exposure and HLA in healthy donors. Sampled while nominally healthy, donors likely had unrecorded immune exposures. This clone was counted once. What it recognizes is unknown. This PCR relied on a set of 60 Vbeta primers and 13 Jbeta primers. The data were produced by immunoSEQ multiplex PCR, yet TCRdb's version contains in-frame clones alone and is incomplete. Of roughly 98,000 clones in the sample, 55% to 75% were seen once. The CDR3 extends over 14 amino acids. V was pared by 4 bases and J by 6 bases, with 12 bases between. Germline-derived CDR1 and CDR2 are LGHNA and YSLEER. Study-level findings and limits: One cluster of highly shared sequence variants probably arose as a sequencing artifact. Among the most significant clusters, several appeared linked to common viral pathogens in a later analysis. Later analysis associated a missense DCLRE1C variant with TCR beta V- and J-gene trimming.

The chain couples TRBV4-3 to TRBJ2-2; D call uncertain. This TCR derives from a man aged 45-65 years in good health and CMV-seronegative. The source material was PBMCs. DNA for the CDR3: TGCGCCAGCAGCCGCCAGTTGGAGCCCGGGGAGCTGTTTTTT. It translates to CASSRQLEPGELFF.